This TCR beta chain was recorded in a study of shared clonotypes between healthy human individuals. The CDR3 extends over 16 amino acids. Trimming removed 1 base from V and 5 bases from J; junction bases left unmatched: 7. Germline V lookup: CDR1 SGHDT, CDR2 YYEEEE. Among the donors, all were Caucasian adults who lived in Nashville, Tennessee. Division of CD4+ cells produced a CD45RA+ naive subset and a CD45RA-negative memory subset. Repertoires were generated with immunoSEQ multiplex PCR, while TCRdb's copy carries only in-frame clones and drops some. This table has over a million clones, roughly 80% appearing once. As for this clone: The antigen is not known.

Points from the study as a whole: Only blood was sampled, and tissue TCR repertoires likely differ from blood ones.

Sequenced: memory CD4+ T cells sorted from blood. Subset defined: CD45RA-negative fraction. This receptor was identified in a man in his late teens or twenties in good health. The chain carries TRBV5-6 and TRBJ2-7, with 12 bases identical to TRBD1. As DNA, the CDR3 is TGTGCCAGCAGCTTGTCCCCGGGACAGGGGGCCCACGAGCAGTACTTC. Translated: CASSLSPGQGAHEQYF.